The text below deals with one TCR beta chain. Its antigen remains undetermined. Base qualities were left out, and no much larger clone turns up one base away. Reading from cysteine to phenylalanine, the CDR3 counts 15 amino acids. The DNA shown is the 45-base CDR3, in frame from base 1. The trim is 4 bases for V and 0 bases for J, with a gap of 10 bases between the germline ends. Per the germline V gene, SNHLY is the CDR1 and FYNNEI is the CDR2. This record belongs to a study of long-term antiretroviral therapy in people with HIV (dated by TCRdb to the early 2020s). Study-wide context: The earliest samples were collected about a decade before the 2015 WHO recommendation for immediate ART, when ART was typically delayed until CD4 counts fell. Among the approximately 30 participants with HIV, more than ten were female. No cross-contamination during QIAcube processing was seen in test extractions of a monoclonal T-cell line run alongside 30 or so polyclonal samples. The cohort contributed roughly 200 cryopreserved PBMC samples from about 30 adults with confirmed HIV infection, collected serially over a mean of around 6 years (range 1-12). Whether ART initiation and durable HIV suppression were associated with changes in peripheral blood TRB repertoire composition and diversity was tested in a retrospective serial study.

Inclusion was restricted to participants for whom at least one PBMC sample before ART initiation and at least two post-ART samples were available. Every participant with HIV received treatment in the United States of America. Before DNA extraction, cryopreserved samples containing about 0.95-10 million PBMC were thawed and washed. At the time of the earliest PBMC sample, participants with HIV were aged between about 20 and 55 years. Each participant contributed PBMC samples from 1-4 timepoints before ART initiation and 2-8 timepoints after ART initiation, with a median of 7 samples. Serial HIV viral load, CD4+ T-cell count, ART history and demographic data were obtained for every participant. A Qiagen kit on a QIAcube was used to extract genomic DNA from unsorted PBMC, with samples processed in batches of 12. Sequencing of the TRB variable region was done with the immunoSEQ hsTCRB v3.0 assay at survey level resolution. The targeted TRB sequencing depth was roughly 35,000-50,000 T-cell genomes per sample. TRB libraries were pooled and sequenced on an Illumina MiSeq using a v3 150-cycle kit. Turning to the authors' computational methods: Analysis of repertoires was carried out in R inside a reproducible Nextflow workflow spanning QC, data transformation and analysis. Custom analyses were implemented in LymphoSeq2, an R package for AIRR-Seq data exploration. Several samples that yielded fewer than 5000 total TRB sequences were excluded, so that fewer than 250 HIV repertoires were analyzed. Of the 188 retained HIV repertoires, almost 60 were collected before and approximately 130 after ART initiation. Each repertoire was downsampled to 5000 TRB nucleotide sequences, and summary statistics were averaged across 100 downsampling iterations. The analysis kept only TRB sequences whose CDR3 regions were at least seven amino acids long. Diversity was measured with a Shannon entropy-derived clonality score and the Gini coefficient. In the repertoire networks, any two of the top 5000 CDR3 amino acid sequences were connected whenever the two sequences differed by an edit distance of one. GLIPH2 predicted antigen specificity groups and MHC restriction for TRB CDR3 amino acid sequences. To flag known CMV, EBV, HIV or tissue antigen associations, CDR3 amino acid sequences were matched against VDJdb and McPAS-TCR. Pre-ART, post-ART and control groups were compared with Wilcoxon signed-rank tests and Holm-Bonferroni correction. In TCRdb, the immuneACCESS table is reduced to in-frame sequences with V and J assigned. These tables do not hold every clone; where another copy was compared, an unresolved V gene accounts for under half, and the others remain unexplained. For V, J and clone size, that table is used; D and trimming come from the DNA. The sample profile shows around 27,000 clones; about 85% of them were found once. 7.5% to 10% of the sample is taken by the ten largest.

General conclusions and limits of the study: Starting ART was linked to a significant rise in TRB diversity, yet even after long-term ART the diversity remained significantly lower than in transplant donor controls. CDR3 length ranges in HIV repertoires were narrower than in controls, and network structure suggested an antigen-experienced repertoire with only a slight naive shift after ART. Because cell numbers in pre-ART samples were limited, unsorted PBMC were profiled instead of sorted CD4+ and CD8+ T cells. Inferences about post-ART repertoire changes were limited because no data were available on ART adherence, viral resistance or therapy changes. Because PBMC availability was limited, only the TCR beta chain was sequenced, with no alpha chain pairing. The samples span the years 2004 to 2017, and the ART regimens used may be less effective than current regimens. Expanded TRB clones identified before ART initiation dominated the repertoire at all time points, although this dominance fluctuated and declined in many PLHIV after ART.

Here the chain combines TRBV2 and TRBJ1-5; the D gene remains uncertain. This specimen was unsorted PBMCs, taken 3 years after starting antiretroviral therapy. This TCR came from a middle-aged man with HIV. Here the CDR3 is given as CASSGADYSNQPQHF. The sequenced DNA is TGTGCCAGCAGTGGGGCAGATTATAGCAATCAGCCCCAGCATTTT.